This T cell receptor beta chain was documented in a study of blood T cell repertoires in COVID-19. Study summary: The cDNA or gDNA used as material had been derived from T cells, B-cell-depleted T cells, or PBMCs.

The CDR3 extends over 15 amino acids. Trimming took 9 bases from V and 7 from J; bases not matched to a gene: 16. Germline V gene data show CDR1 as MNHEY and CDR2 as SVGAGI. Assay: immunoSEQ multiplex PCR; the TCRdb copy retains only in-frame clones and omits some. The data contain some 430,000 clones, about 90% of them singletons. Those enrolled, adults aged roughly 18 to 95 years, came from about two dozen US areas. Among Cohort 3 donors, those recovered had two negative PCRs, clearance, or symptom resolution. The genes are TRBV6-5 and TRBJ1-2, with TRBD1 identical over 8 bases. The sample was PBMCs or T cells enriched from blood (not recorded which). This TCR derives from a man between 18 and 29 years old who had recovered from COVID-19. The CDR3 coding sequence is TGTGCCAGGGATATCTTGTCCCAGGGGGCACGTGGCTACACCTTC. As protein: CARDILSQGARGYTF.